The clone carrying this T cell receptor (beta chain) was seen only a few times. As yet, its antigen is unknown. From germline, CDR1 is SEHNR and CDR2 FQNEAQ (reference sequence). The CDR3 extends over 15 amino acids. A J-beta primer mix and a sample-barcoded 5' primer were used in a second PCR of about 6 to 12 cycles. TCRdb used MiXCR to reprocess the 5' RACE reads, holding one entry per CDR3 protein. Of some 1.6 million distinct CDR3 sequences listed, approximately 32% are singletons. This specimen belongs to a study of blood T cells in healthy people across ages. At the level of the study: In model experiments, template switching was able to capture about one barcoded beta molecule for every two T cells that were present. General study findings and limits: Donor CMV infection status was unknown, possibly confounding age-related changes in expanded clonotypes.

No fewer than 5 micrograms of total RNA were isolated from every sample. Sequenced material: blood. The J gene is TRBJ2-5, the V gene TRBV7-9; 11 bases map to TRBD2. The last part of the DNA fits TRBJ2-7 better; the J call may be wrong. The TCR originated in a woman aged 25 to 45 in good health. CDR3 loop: CASSLTSGKGYEQYF. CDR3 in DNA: TGTGCCAGCAGCTTGACTAGCGGGAAGGGATACGAGCAGTACTTC.